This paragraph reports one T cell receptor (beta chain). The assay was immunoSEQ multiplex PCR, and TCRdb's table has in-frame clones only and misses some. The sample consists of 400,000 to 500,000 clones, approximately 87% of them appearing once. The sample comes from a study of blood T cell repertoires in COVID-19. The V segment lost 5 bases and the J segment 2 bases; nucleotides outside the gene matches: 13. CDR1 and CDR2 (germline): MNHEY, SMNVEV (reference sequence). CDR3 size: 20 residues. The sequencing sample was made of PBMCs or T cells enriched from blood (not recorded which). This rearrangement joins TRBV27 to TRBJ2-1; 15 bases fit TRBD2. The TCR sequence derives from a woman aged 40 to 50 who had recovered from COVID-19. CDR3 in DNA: TGTGCCAGCAGTCGGATTTGGACTAGCGGGAGGGCCGGGACCTACAATGAGCAGTTCTTC. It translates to CASSRIWTSGRAGTYNEQFF.